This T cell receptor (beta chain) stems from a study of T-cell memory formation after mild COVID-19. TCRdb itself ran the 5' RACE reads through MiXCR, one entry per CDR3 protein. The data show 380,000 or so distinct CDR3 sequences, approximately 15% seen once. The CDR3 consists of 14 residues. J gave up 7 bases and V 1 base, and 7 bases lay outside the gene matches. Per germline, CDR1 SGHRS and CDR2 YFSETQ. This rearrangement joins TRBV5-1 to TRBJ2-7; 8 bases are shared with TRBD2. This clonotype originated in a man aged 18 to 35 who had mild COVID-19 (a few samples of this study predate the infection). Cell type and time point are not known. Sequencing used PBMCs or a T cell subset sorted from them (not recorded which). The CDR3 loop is CASSLRSGEGEQYF. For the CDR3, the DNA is TGCGCCAGCAGCTTGCGTAGCGGGGAAGGGGAGCAGTACTTC.